This T cell receptor (beta chain) comes out of a study of technical replicates of blood from a handful of donors (TCRdb year 2017). The library was obtained by the immunoSEQ multiplex PCR assay. TCRdb's version of the immuneACCESS table is confined to in-frame rearrangements and falls short of the full clone set. An unresolved V gene accounts for under half of the shortfall where checked; the remainder is of unknown origin. Present in this sample are some 83,000 clones, more than 80% of which were seen just once. The ten largest clones add up to about 0.26% of the sample. Ends trimmed: V by 5 bases, J by 6 bases; bases unmatched to a gene: 15. Including cysteine and phenylalanine, the CDR3 has 19 amino acids. Only CDR3 DNA remains: 57 bases, in frame from the first base. The germline V gene specifies MDHEN as CDR1 and SYDVKM as CDR2. Comments on this clone: It has no known antigen specificity. Per-nucleotide qualities are absent, and no much larger clonotype sits a single base away.

The rearrangement joined TRBV28 to TRBJ2-1, with TRBD2 matching 14 junction bases. What was sequenced was T cells isolated from PBMCs. The sequence derives from a human donor in good health. CDR3 sequence: CASSESGTSGSWPPNEQFF. The DNA sequence is given as TGTGCCAGCAGTGAATCCGGGACTAGCGGGAGTTGGCCCCCCAATGAGCAGTTCTTC.